The TCR beta chain under discussion was sequenced for a study of blood T cell repertoires in COVID-19. Study overall: T cells, B-cell-depleted T cells, or PBMCs supplied cDNA or gDNA.

The CDR3 consists of 15 residues. The V gene end was trimmed by 0 bases and the J gene end by 6 bases; junction bases not matched to a gene: 5. CDR1 and CDR2 from the germline V gene are SEHNR and FQNEAQ (reference sequence). Produced via immunoSEQ multiplex PCR; TCRdb's table is partial and in-frame only. The top ten hold about 1.7% of the sample, which has more than 300,000 clones, around 88% seen once. This receptor was identified in a woman aged 50 to 60 with acute or convalescent COVID-19. The sample taken for sequencing was peripheral blood. This chain connects TRBV7-9 to TRBJ2-1; 7 bases align to TRBD2. Here the CDR3 reads CASSLAAGVVNEQFF. The CDR3 coding sequence is TGTGCCAGCAGCTTAGCGGCGGGAGTTGTCAATGAGCAGTTCTTC.